This paragraph covers one T cell receptor beta chain sequence. Its antigen remains unknown. Every isolated RNA sample was fully reverse transcribed, so sequencing captured expressed TCRB transcripts. Only in-frame clones appear in the TCRdb table, and some are missing; sequencing was by immunoSEQ multiplex PCR. The sample lists a few hundred thousand clones; about 15% were seen once. The source of the sample is a study of beta chain features in type 1 diabetes. V dropped 4 bases and J dropped 8 bases, with 15 bases sitting between them. CDR1 SGHNT and CDR2 YYREEE come from the germline V gene (reference sequence). The CDR3 is made up of 13 amino acids. Study-wide findings and caveats: All four CD4+ subsets from Type 1 diabetes patients carried moderately but significantly shorter TCRB CDR3s. Equally in patients and controls, PCR might preferentially amplify shorter templates. For patients, the naive, central memory and Treg TCRB repertoires appeared more alike than for healthy donors.

The sequenced material came from naive CD4+ T cells from blood. The rearrangement uses TRBV5-4 and TRBJ1-2; D perhaps matches TRBD1 (6 bases). This TCR was sampled from a man between 18 and 29 years old with type 1 diabetes. As DNA, the CDR3 is TGTGCCAGCAGCCCCACACAGGGTATCGGCTACACCTTC. Its protein product is CASSPTQGIGYTF.